Listed here are 24 T cell receptor beta chains from one sample, sequenced in a study of shared clonotypes between healthy human individuals. Clones were read by immunoSEQ multiplex PCR, and TCRdb kept only the in-frame ones, dropping some. The sample lists hundreds of thousands of clones, about 96% occurring once. The sequenced sample was naive CD4+ T cells sorted from blood. Specified subset: CD45RA+ positively selected. The receptors were sampled from a woman under 40 in good health.

This sequence joins TRBV14 and TRBJ2-7; D gene unclear. Deletions cut 0 bases from V and 2 bases from J, with 8 bases between. CDR1 SGHDN and CDR2 FVKESK come from the germline V gene. This CDR3 is built from 14 residues. The CDR3 loop is CASSQERRTYEQYF. CDR3 sequence (DNA): TGTGCCAGCAGCCAAGAGCGGCGAACCTACGAGCAGTACTTC.

The chain recombines TRBV5-6 with TRBJ1-2, with TRBD1 identical over 9 bases. The CDR3 has 17 amino acids. The V and J ends lost 5 bases and 6 bases, in that order; junction bases with no gene match: 17. The germline V gene has CDR1 SGHDT and CDR2 YYEEEE. The CDR3: CASSPMGVGTGSDGYTF. The CDR3 nucleotides read TGTGCCAGCAGTCCCATGGGGGTCGGGACAGGGTCGGATGGCTACACCTTC.

V gene TRBV5-1 combines with J gene TRBJ2-7; 13 bases line up with TRBD2. The ends lost 0 bases at V and 3 bases at J; junction bases unmatched: 12. The germline CDR1 and CDR2 sequences are SGHRS and YFSETQ. This CDR3 comprises 19 residues. This CDR3 reads CASSLGDRGLAGIYYEQYF. The CDR3 nucleotides are TGCGCCAGCAGCTTGGGGGACAGGGGACTAGCGGGAATCTACTACGAGCAGTACTTC.

The V gene is TRBV18, the J gene TRBJ2-5, with TRBD2 matching 12 bases. The V and J ends lost 2 bases and 4 bases, in that order; junction bases with no gene match: 5. This CDR3 comprises 16 residues. The germline gives CDR1 KGHSH, CDR2 LQKENI. Here the CDR3 reads CASSPGVLAGGETQYF. CDR3 bases: TGTGCCAGCTCACCAGGGGTACTAGCGGGAGGAGAGACCCAGTACTTC.

The J gene is TRBJ2-2, the V gene TRBV9; D remains unclear. Trimming took off 3 bases at V and 0 bases at J, with 18 bases between the two ends. This CDR3 region has 18 residues. Germline V gene lookup returns CDR1 SGDLS and CDR2 YYNGEE. The CDR3 reads CASSADPRQGTNTGELFF. The CDR3 coding sequence is TGTGCCAGCAGCGCCGACCCTCGACAAGGGACGAACACCGGGGAGCTGTTTTTT.

The chain has TRBV7-2 and TRBJ1-4; D uncertain. The CDR3 is made up of 12 amino acids. Germline CDR1 is SGHTA and CDR2 is FQGNSA. The V gene lost 4 bases and the J gene lost 6 bases, with 6 bases spanning the gap. The CDR3 DNA reads TGTGCCAGCAGCTCCTCGGATGAAAAACTGTTTTTT. Translating it yields CASSSSDEKLFF.

This clone was observed a single time. V and J are TRBV27 and TRBJ1-2; 7 bases agree with TRBD1. Per germline, CDR1 MNHEY and CDR2 SMNVEV (reference sequence). The V segment lost 0 bases and the J segment 6 bases; nucleotides outside the gene matches: 4. CDR3 length: 14 residues. This CDR3 reads CASSLSGQVHGYTF. CDR3 DNA sequence: TGTGCCAGCAGTTTATCCGGACAGGTTCATGGCTACACCTTC.

The CDR3 loop reads CASSRTGDPILYF. CDR3 nucleotide sequence: TGCGCCAGCAGCCGAACCGGGGATCCGATCTTATATTTT. The chain employs TRBV4-1 and TRBJ1-3; no clear D gene. The CDR3 has 13 amino acids. V lost 4 bases, J lost 14 bases, and 18 bases lay in between. In germline, CDR1 is MGHRA, CDR2 YSYEKL.

The chain couples TRBV28 to TRBJ2-7; TRBD2 matches 10 bases. Germline CDR1 MDHEN, CDR2 SYDVKM. V trimming: 6 bases; J trimming: 2 bases; junction bases outside the gene matches: 10. The length of the CDR3 is 16 residues. CDR3 DNA sequence: TGTGCCAGCAGCTCGTCCGGACTAGCGGAGACCTACGAGCAGTACTTC. As protein: CASSSSGLAETYEQYF. Full variable domain (outside the CDR3, taken from reference TRBV28 and TRBJ2-7): DVKVTQSSRYLVKRTGEKVFLECVQDMDHENMFWYRQDPGLGLRLIYFSYDVKMKEKGDIPEGYSVSREKKERFSLILESASTNQTSMYLCASSSSGLAETYEQYFGPGTRLTVT.

As regards this clone: At the DNA level, this CDR3 is encoded by other sequences in the same sample as well. The chain links TRBV2 to TRBJ2-1, with 14 bases identical to TRBD2. The length of the CDR3 is 14 residues. Germline-derived CDR1 and CDR2 are SNHLY and FYNNEI. The J segment lost 7 bases and the V segment lost 7 bases, leaving 3 bases of the junction unmatched. As DNA, the CDR3 is TGTGCCAGCATGGGACTAGCGGGAGTAAATGAGCAGTTCTTC. Protein: CASMGLAGVNEQFF.

This clone was detected only once. The chain uses TRBV5-1 and TRBJ2-7; TRBD2 matches 11 bases. The CDR3 totals 15 residues. J was trimmed by 5 bases and V by 0 bases; bases with no gene match: 4. CDR1 is SGHRS and CDR2 is YFSETQ in the germline V gene. CDR3 amino acids: CASSLGLAGGDEQYF. CDR3 bases: TGCGCCAGCAGCTTGGGTCTAGCGGGAGGAGACGAGCAGTACTTC.

The chain carries TRBV6-6 and TRBJ2-1; 7 bases map to TRBD2. CDR3 length equals 15 residues. Germline V gives CDR1 MNHNY, CDR2 SVGAGI (reference sequence). V lost 3 bases and J lost 6; bases outside the gene matches: 8. CDR3 sequence: CASSYRGSTRNEQFF. The CDR3 DNA is TGTGCCAGCAGTTATCGCGGGAGCACCCGCAATGAGCAGTTCTTC.

The chain uses TRBV5-1 and TRBJ2-2; 9 bases map to TRBD1. The CDR3 spans 15 residues. Trimming cost V 3 bases and J 6 bases; bases outside gene matches: 6. The germline gives CDR1 SGHRS, CDR2 YFSETQ. The CDR3 sequence is CASSSRTGAAGELFF. CDR3 in DNA: TGCGCCAGCAGCTCGAGGACAGGGGCTGCCGGGGAGCTGTTTTTT. The full variable domain, rest sourced from reference TRBV5-1 and TRBJ2-2, is KAGVTQTPRYLIKTRGQQVTLSCSPISGHRSVSWYQQTPGQGLQFLFEYFSETQRNKGNFPGRFSGRQFSNSRSEMNVSTLELGDSALYLCASSSRTGAAGELFFGEGSRLTVL.

The chain couples TRBV19 to TRBJ2-3; TRBD2 aligns across 10 bases. Trimming cost V 6 bases and J 6 bases; bases outside gene matches: 9. The CDR3 sequence is 15 residues long. Germline assignment: CDR1 LNHDA and CDR2 SQIVND (reference sequence). The CDR3 sequence: CASRPTSGSWDTQYF. The CDR3 DNA reads as TGTGCCAGTAGACCGACTAGCGGGTCTTGGGATACGCAGTATTTT.

The V gene is TRBV11-2, the J gene TRBJ2-7; D is perhaps TRBD1 (5 bases). V was trimmed by 1 base and J by 2 bases, leaving 6 bases between them. The length of the CDR3 is 13 residues. Germline V gene data show CDR1 as SGHAT and CDR2 as FQNNGV. The CDR3 region is CASSLGGPYEQYF. Here the CDR3 DNA reads TGTGCCAGCAGCTTAGGGGGCCCCTACGAGCAGTACTTC.

V and J are TRBV5-1 and TRBJ2-1; a weak D match, TRBD2 (6 bases). Germline assignment: CDR1 SGHRS and CDR2 YFSETQ. The V gene lost 8 bases and the J gene lost 1 base, with 10 bases spanning the gap. The CDR3 runs 13 residues. The CDR3 coding sequence is TGCGCCAGTGGGCGGGATTCCTACAATGAGCAGTTCTTC. Protein product: CASGRDSYNEQFF.

The V gene is TRBV6-1, the J gene TRBJ1-5; D is undetermined. Trimming took off 3 bases at V and 3 bases at J, with 9 bases between the two ends. Germline assignment: CDR1 MNHNS and CDR2 SASEGT. The CDR3 sequence is 14 residues long. CDR3 nucleotides: TGTGCCAGCAGTGAGCGGCCCCCCAATCAGCCCCAGCATTTT. It is translated as CASSERPPNQPQHF.

Note on this clone: This CDR3 is also generated by other DNA sequences in the sample. The J gene is TRBJ2-2, the V gene TRBV2, with D tentatively TRBD2 (6 bases). The CDR3 consists of 14 residues. Trimming removed 8 bases from V and 3 bases from J, with 13 bases in between. The V gene's germline CDR1 is SNHLY and CDR2 FYNNEI. As DNA, the CDR3 is TGTGCCAGCGCAGGAGCGGGTCACACCGGGGAGCTGTTTTTT. Protein product: CASAGAGHTGELFF. The whole variable domain, remainder taken from reference TRBV2 and TRBJ2-2, is EPEVTQTPSHQVTQMGQEVILRCVPISNHLYFYWYRQILGQKVEFLVSFYNNEISEKSEIFDDQFSVERPDGSNFTLKIRSTKLEDSAMYFCASAGAGHTGELFFGEGSRLTVL.

This rearrangement joins TRBV5-4 to TRBJ2-3; D not certain. CDR1 SGHNT and CDR2 YYREEE come from the germline V gene (reference sequence). Trimming took 0 bases from V and 1 from J, leaving 15 bases between them. CDR3 length: 17 residues. The CDR3: CASSLGVWPDGTDTQYF. CDR3 coding DNA: TGTGCCAGCAGCTTGGGGGTTTGGCCAGACGGCACAGATACGCAGTATTTT.

The CDR3, as DNA: TGTGCCATCAGTGGCGAATTAACCGGGACAGGGTACGAGCAGTACTTC. Translated, it gives CAISGELTGTGYEQYF. The rearrangement joins TRBV10-3 to TRBJ2-7; 9 bases are a match to TRBD1. CDR3 length: 16 amino acids. Germline V CDR1 and CDR2: ENHRY, SYGVKD. Unmatched junction bases numbered 11, after V lost 4 bases and J lost 4 bases.

The gene calls are TRBV5-1 and TRBJ2-3; D gene uncertain. Trimming took off 5 bases at V and 5 bases at J, with 15 bases between the two ends. Per germline, CDR1 SGHRS and CDR2 YFSETQ. The length of the CDR3 is 14 residues. Here the CDR3 reads CASRVSIAGDTQYF. The DNA for the CDR3 is TGCGCCAGCAGAGTCTCTATCGCCGGAGATACGCAGTATTTT.

This clone showed up just once. The V gene is TRBV25-1, the J gene TRBJ1-4; D remains unclear. The CDR3 sequence is 14 residues long. The V and J ends lost 1 base and 7 bases respectively, with 10 bases between them. Germline CDR1 is MGHDK and CDR2 is SYGVNS. The CDR3 sequence: CASSEFHSGEKLFF. CDR3 nucleotide sequence: TGTGCCAGCAGTGAATTTCACAGTGGTGAAAAACTGTTTTTT.

The chain couples TRBV28 to TRBJ2-1; D possibly corresponds to TRBD1 (6 bases). Trimming removed 5 bases from V and 12 bases from J, with 23 bases in between. The CDR3 is made up of 15 amino acids. CDR1 and CDR2 (germline): MDHEN, SYDVKM. CDR3 protein: CASSLIGTRRTGQFF. Written as DNA, the CDR3 is TGTGCCAGCAGTCTGATCGGGACACGGAGGACGGGGCAGTTCTTC.

This clone appeared a single time. The chain employs TRBV29-1 and TRBJ2-5; D unresolved. TRBJ2-7 explains the end of the DNA better; the J call may be wrong. The CDR3 is made up of 11 amino acids. Germline loops: CDR1 SQVTM, CDR2 ANQGSEA. The CDR3 is CSVGMQDEQYF. The DNA for the CDR3 is TGCAGCGTTGGAATGCAGGACGAGCAGTACTTC.